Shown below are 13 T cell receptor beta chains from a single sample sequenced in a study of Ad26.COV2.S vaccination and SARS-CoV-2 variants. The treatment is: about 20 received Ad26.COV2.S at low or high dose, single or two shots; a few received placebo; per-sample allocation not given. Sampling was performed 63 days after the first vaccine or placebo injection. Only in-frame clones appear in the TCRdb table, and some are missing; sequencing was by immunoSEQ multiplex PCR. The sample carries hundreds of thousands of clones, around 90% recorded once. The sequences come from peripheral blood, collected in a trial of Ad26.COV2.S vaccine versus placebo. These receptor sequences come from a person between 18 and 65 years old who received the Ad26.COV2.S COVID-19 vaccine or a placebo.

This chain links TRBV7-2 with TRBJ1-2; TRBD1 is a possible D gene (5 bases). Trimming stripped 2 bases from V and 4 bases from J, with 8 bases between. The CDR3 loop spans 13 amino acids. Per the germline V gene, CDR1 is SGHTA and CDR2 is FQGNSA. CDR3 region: CASSLSGTYGYTF. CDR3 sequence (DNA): TGTGCCAGCAGCTTATCAGGGACCTATGGCTACACCTTC.

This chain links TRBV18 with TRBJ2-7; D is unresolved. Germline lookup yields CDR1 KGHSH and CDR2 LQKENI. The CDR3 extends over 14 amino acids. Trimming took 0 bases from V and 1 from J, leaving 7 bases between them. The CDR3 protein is CASSPPAASYEQYF. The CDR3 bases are TGTGCCAGCTCACCACCGGCCGCTTCCTACGAGCAGTACTTC.

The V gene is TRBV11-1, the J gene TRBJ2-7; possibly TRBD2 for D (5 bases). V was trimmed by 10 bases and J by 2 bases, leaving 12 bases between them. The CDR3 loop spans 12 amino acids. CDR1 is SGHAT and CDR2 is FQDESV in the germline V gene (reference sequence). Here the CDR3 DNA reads TGTGCCACCTCCCCGGGAACCTACGAGCAGTACTTC. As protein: CATSPGTYEQYF.

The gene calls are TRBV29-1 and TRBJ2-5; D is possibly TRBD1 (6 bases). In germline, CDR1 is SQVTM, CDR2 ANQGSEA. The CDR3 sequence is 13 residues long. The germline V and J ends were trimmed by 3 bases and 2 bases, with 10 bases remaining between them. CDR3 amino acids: CSVDRTAQETQYF. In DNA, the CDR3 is TGCAGCGTTGACAGGACAGCACAAGAGACCCAGTACTTC.

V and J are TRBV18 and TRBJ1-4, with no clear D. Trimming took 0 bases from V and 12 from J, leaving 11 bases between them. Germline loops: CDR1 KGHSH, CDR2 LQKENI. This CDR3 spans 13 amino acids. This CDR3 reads CASSPPGIRELFF. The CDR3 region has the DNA TGTGCCAGCTCACCACCGGGCATTCGGGAACTGTTTTTT.

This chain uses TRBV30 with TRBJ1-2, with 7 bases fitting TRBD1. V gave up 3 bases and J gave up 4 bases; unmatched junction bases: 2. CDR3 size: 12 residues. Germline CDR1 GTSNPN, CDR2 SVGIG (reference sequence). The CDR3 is CAWRTGAYGYTF. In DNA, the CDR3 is TGTGCCTGGAGAACAGGGGCCTATGGCTACACCTTC. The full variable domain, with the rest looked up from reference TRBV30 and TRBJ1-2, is SQTIHQWPATLVQPVGSPLSLECTVEGTSNPNLYWYRQAAGRGLQLLFYSVGIGQISSEVPQNLSASRPQDRQFILSSKKLLLSDSGFYLCAWRTGAYGYTFGSGTRLTVV.

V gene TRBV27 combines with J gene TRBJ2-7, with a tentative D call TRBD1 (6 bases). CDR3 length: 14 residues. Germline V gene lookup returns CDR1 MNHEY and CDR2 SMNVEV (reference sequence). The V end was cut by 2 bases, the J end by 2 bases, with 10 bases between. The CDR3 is CASSLPDRTYEQYF. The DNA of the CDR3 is TGTGCCAGCAGTTTACCGGACAGAACCTACGAGCAGTACTTC.

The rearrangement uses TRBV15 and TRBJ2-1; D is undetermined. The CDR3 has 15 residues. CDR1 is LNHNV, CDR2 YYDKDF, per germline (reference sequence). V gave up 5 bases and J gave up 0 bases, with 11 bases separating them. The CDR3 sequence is CATSVRGSSYNEQFF. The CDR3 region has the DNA TGTGCCACCAGCGTACGAGGTAGCTCCTACAATGAGCAGTTCTTC.

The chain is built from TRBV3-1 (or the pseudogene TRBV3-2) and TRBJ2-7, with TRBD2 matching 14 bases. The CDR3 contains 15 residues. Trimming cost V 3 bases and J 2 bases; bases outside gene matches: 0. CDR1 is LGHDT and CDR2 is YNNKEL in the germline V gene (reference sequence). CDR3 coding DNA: TGTGCCAGCAGCCAGGGACTAGCGGGGGCCTACGAGCAGTACTTC. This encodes CASSQGLAGAYEQYF.

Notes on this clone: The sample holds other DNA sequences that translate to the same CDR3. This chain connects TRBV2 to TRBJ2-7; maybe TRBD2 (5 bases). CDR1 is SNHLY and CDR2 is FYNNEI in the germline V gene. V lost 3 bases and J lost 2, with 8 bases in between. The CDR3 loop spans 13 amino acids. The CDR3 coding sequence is TGTGCCAGCAGTGAGAGGGATCCCTACGAGCAGTACTTC. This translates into CASSERDPYEQYF.

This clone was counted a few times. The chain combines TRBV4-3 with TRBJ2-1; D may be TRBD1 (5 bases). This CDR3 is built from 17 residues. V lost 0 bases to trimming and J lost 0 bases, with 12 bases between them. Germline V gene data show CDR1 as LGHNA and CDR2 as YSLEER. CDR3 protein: CASSQDNRQSSYNEQFF. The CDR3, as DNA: TGCGCCAGCAGCCAAGATAATCGACAGAGCTCCTACAATGAGCAGTTCTTC.

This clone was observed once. The CDR3 region is CAWSPGRRDTEAFF. The CDR3 DNA reads TGTGCCTGGAGTCCGGGCAGGCGAGACACTGAAGCTTTCTTT. The chain links TRBV30 to TRBJ1-1; D is uncertain. The CDR3 sequence is 14 residues long. V lost 2 bases to trimming and J lost 3 bases, with 13 bases between them. Germline lookup yields CDR1 GTSNPN and CDR2 SVGIG (reference sequence).

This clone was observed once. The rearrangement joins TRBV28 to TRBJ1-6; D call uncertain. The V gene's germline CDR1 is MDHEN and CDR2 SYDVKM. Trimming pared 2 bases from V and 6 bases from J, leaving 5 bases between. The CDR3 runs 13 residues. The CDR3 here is CASSLQINSPLHF. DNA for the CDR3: TGTGCCAGCAGTTTACAGATTAATTCACCCCTCCACTTT.